This T cell receptor (beta chain) was recorded in a study of metastatic and nonmetastatic thyroid tumors. This clone is categorized as medium-sized. Prior to thyroid surgery, none of the patients had received any treatment. The V end lost 5 bases, the J end lost 6 bases, and 8 bases lay between the germline ends. Germline V gene data show CDR1 as SGHTA and CDR2 as FQGTGA. The CDR3 extends over 11 amino acids. TCRdb reprocessed the PCR reads using MiXCR. This sample carries some 25,000 clones, 13% of them seen once, and the ten largest clones take 13% to 15%. Sequenced material: blood. The chain has TRBV7-3 and TRBJ2-7, with a tentative D call TRBD2 (6 bases). The source is a female donor with papillary thyroid cancer or a benign thyroid nodule (not recorded which). Some clones in this sample may be carry-over from other donors' samples. The CDR3 sequence: CASSDGGEQYF. In DNA form, the CDR3 reads TGTGCCAGCAGCGACGGGGGCGAGCAGTACTTC.